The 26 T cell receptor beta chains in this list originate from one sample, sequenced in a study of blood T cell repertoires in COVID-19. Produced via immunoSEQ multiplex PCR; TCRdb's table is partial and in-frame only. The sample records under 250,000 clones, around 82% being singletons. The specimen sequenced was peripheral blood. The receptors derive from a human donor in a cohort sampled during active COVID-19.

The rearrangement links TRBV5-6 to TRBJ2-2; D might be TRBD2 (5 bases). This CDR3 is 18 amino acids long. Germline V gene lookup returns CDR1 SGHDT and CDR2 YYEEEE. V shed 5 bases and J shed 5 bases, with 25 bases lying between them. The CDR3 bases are TGTGCCAGCAGTTCCCCTTGGCTCCCGGGGATGGCAACCGGGGAGCTGTTTTTT. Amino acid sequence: CASSSPWLPGMATGELFF.

The CDR3 DNA reads as TGTGCCAGCAGCGCGCCGGGGCAGGGGCCCTCTGGGGCCAACGTCCTGACTTTC. Translation: CASSAPGQGPSGANVLTF. This rearrangement joins TRBV28 to TRBJ2-6, with D possibly matching TRBD1 (6 bases). Trimming stripped 6 bases from V and 0 bases from J, with 18 bases between. There are 18 residues in the CDR3. CDR1 is MDHEN and CDR2 is SYDVKM in the germline V gene.

The CDR3 loop reads CASSVWDTRNANYGYTF. Written as DNA, the CDR3 is TGTGCCAGCAGTGTATGGGACACCCGAAACGCTAACTATGGCTACACCTTC. The chain employs TRBV6-2 or TRBV6-3 and TRBJ1-2; TRBD1 is a possible D gene (6 bases). The CDR3 spans 17 residues. Trimming took off 5 bases at V and 0 bases at J, with 19 bases between the two ends. Looked up from germline, CDR1 is MNHEY and CDR2 is SVGEGT.

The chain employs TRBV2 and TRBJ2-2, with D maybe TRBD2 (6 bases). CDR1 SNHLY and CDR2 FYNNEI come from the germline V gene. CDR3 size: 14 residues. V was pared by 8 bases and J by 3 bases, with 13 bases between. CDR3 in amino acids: CASGRRKDTGELFF. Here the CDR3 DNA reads TGTGCCAGCGGGAGGAGGAAGGACACCGGGGAGCTGTTTTTT.

CDR3 bases: TGTGCCAGCAGTTACGGACAGGGCATTTATGGCTACACCTTC. It yields the protein CASSYGQGIYGYTF. The J gene is TRBJ1-2, the V gene TRBV6-5, with TRBD1 identical over 8 bases. CDR1 and CDR2 from the germline V gene are MNHEY and SVGAGI. The length of the CDR3 is 14 residues. Losses at the gene ends were 2 bases for V and 5 bases for J; bases not matched to a gene: 4.

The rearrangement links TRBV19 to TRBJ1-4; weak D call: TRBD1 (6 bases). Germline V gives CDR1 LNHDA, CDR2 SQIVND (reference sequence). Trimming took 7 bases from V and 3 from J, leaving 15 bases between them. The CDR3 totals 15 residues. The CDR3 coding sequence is TGTGCCAGTAAGAGGGCCAGGACAGCTAATGAAAAACTGTTTTTT. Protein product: CASKRARTANEKLFF.

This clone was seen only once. DNA of the CDR3: TGTGCCAGCAGCTTAGCGCGGACAGGGATTAGAGAGACCCAGTACTTC. Protein: CASSLARTGIRETQYF. The V and J genes are TRBV7-2 and TRBJ2-5; 8 nucleotides line up with TRBD1. V was clipped by 0 bases and J by 4 bases; unmatched bases: 7. The CDR3 sequence is 16 residues long. CDR1 and CDR2 from the germline V gene are SGHTA and FQGNSA.

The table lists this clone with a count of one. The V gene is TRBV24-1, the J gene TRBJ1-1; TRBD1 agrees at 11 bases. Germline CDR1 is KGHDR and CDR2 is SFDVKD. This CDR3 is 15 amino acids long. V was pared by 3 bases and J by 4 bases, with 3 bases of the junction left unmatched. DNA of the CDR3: TGTGCCACCAGTGATGCCGGGACAGGGGGCACTGAAGCTTTCTTT. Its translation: CATSDAGTGGTEAFF.

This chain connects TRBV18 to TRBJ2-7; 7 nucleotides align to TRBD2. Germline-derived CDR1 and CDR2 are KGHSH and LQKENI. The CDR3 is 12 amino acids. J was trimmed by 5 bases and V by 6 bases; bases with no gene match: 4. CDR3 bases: TGTGCCAGCTCTCGGGGGGAGGACGAGCAGTACTTC. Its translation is CASSRGEDEQYF.

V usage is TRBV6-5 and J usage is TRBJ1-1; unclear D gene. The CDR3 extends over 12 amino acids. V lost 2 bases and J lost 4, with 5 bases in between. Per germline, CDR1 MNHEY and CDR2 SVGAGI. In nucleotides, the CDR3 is TGTGCCAGCAGTTACCCGGTCACTGAAGCTTTCTTT. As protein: CASSYPVTEAFF.

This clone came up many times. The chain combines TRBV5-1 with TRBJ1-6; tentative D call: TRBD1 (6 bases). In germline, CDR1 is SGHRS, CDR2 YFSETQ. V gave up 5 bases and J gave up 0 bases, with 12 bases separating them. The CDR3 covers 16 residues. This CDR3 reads CASRQTGNSYNSPLHF. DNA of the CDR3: TGCGCCAGCAGGCAAACAGGGAACTCCTATAATTCACCCCTCCACTTT.

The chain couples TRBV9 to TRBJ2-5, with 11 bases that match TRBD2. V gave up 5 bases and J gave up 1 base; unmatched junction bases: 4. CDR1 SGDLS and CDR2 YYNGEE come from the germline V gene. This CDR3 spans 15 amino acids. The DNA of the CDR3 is TGTGCCAGCAGTCTAGCGGGGGGCCTCCAAGAGACCCAGTACTTC. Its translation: CASSLAGGLQETQYF.

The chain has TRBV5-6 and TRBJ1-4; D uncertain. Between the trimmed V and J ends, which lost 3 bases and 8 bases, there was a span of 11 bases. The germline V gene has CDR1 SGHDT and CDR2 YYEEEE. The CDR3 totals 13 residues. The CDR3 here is CASSSGVGEKLFF. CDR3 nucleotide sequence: TGTGCCAGCAGCTCCGGGGTCGGAGAAAAACTGTTTTTT. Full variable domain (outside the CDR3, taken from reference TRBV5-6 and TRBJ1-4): DAGVTQSPTHLIKTRGQQVTLRCSPKSGHDTVSWYQQALGQGPQFIFQYYEEEERQRGNFPDRFSGHQFPNYSSELNVNALLLGDSALYLCASSSGVGEKLFFGSGTQLSVL.

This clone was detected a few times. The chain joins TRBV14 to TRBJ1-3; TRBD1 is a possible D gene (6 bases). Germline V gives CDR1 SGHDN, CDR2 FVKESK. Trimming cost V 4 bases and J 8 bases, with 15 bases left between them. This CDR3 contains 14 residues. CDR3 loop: CASSRDIGSDTIYF. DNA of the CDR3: TGTGCCAGCAGCCGGGACATTGGGTCGGACACCATATATTTT.

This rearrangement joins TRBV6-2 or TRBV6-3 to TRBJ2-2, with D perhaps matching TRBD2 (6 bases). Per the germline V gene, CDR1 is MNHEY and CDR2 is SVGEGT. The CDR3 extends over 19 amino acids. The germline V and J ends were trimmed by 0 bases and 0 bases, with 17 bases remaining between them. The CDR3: CASSYSGFGRDANTGELFF. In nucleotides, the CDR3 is TGTGCCAGCAGTTACTCAGGTTTCGGGAGAGATGCGAACACCGGGGAGCTGTTTTTT.

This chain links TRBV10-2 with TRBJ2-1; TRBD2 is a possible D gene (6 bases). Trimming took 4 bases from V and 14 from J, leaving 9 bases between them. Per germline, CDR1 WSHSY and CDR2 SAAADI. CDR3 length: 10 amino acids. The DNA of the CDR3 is TGCGCCAGCAGTGGGCTAGCGAAGTTCTTC. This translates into CASSGLAKFF.

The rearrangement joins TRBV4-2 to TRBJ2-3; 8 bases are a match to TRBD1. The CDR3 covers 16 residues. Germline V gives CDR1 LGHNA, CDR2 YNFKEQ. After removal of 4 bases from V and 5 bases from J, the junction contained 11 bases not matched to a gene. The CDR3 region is CASSPAAAGGLDTQYF. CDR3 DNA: TGTGCCAGCAGCCCCGCGGCGGCAGGGGGCTTAGATACGCAGTATTTT.

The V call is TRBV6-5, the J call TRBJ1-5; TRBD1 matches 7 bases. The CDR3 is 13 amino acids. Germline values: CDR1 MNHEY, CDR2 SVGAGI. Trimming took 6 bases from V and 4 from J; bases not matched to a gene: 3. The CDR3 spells CASSLQGNQPQHF. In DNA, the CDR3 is TGTGCCAGCAGCTTACAGGGGAATCAGCCCCAGCATTTT.

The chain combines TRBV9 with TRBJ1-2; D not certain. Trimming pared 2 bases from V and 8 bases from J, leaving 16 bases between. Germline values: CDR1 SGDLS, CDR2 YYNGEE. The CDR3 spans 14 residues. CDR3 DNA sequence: TGTGCCAGCAGCGTCACACCGGGTGTAGGCGGCTACACCTTC. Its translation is CASSVTPGVGGYTF.

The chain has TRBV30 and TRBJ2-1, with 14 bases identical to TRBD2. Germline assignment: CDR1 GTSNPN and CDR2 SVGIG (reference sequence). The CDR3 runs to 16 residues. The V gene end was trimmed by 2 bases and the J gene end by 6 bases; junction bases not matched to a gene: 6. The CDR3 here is CAWSLRLAGGTNEQFF. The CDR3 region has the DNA TGTGCCTGGAGTCTACGACTAGCGGGGGGGACCAATGAGCAGTTCTTC.

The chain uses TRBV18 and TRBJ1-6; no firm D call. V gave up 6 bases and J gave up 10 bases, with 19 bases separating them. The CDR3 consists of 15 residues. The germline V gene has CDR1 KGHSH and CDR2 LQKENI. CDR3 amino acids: CASSNSGEGGSPLHF. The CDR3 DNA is TGTGCCAGCTCGAACTCTGGGGAGGGTGGATCACCCCTCCACTTT. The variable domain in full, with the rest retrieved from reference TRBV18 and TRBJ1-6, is NAGVMQNPRHLVRRRGQEARLRCSPMKGHSHVYWYRQLPEEGLKFMVYLQKENIIDESGMPKERFSAEFPKEGPSILRIQQVVRGDSAAYFCASSNSGEGGSPLHFGNGTRLTVT.

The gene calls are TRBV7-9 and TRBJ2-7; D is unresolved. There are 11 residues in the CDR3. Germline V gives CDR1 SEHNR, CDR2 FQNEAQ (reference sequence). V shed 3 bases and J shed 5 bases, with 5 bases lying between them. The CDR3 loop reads CASSFPDEQYF. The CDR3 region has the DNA TGTGCCAGCAGCTTCCCCGACGAGCAGTACTTC.

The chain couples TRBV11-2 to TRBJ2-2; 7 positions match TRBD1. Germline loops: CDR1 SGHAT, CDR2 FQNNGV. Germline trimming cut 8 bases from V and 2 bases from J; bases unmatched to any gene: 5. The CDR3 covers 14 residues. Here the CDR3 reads CASVTGRNTGELFF. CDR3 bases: TGTGCCAGCGTGACAGGGAGAAACACCGGGGAGCTGTTTTTT.

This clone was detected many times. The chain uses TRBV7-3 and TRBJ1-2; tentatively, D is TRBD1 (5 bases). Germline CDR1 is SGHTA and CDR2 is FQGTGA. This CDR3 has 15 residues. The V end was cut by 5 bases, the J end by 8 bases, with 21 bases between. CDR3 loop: CASSLDSATRLGYTF. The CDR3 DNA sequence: TGTGCCAGCAGCCTCGACAGTGCAACCCGACTCGGCTACACCTTC.

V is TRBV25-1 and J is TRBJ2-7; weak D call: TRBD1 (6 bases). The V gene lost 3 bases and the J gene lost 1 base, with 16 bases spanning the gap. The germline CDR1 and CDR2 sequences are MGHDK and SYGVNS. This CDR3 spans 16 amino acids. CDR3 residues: CASSDRTANPSYEQYF. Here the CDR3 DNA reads TGTGCCAGCAGTGATCGGACAGCCAATCCATCCTACGAGCAGTACTTC.

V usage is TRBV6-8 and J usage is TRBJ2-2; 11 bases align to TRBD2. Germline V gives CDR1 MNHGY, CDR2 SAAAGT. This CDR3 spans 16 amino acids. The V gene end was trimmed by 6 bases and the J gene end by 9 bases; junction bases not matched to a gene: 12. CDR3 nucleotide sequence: TGTGCCAGCAGCTGCACTATCTCTAGCGGGGGGCGGGAGCTGTTTTTT. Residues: CASSCTISSGGRELFF.